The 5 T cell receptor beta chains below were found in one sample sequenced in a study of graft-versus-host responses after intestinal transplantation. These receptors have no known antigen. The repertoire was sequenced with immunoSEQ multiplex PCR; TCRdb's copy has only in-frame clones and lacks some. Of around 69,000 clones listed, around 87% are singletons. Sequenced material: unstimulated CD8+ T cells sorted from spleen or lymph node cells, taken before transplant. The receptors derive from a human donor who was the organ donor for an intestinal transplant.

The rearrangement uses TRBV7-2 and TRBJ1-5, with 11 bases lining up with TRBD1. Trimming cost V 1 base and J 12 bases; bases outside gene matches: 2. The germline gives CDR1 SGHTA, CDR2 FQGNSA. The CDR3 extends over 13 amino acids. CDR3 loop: CASSLGGTGGQHF. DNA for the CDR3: TGTGCCAGCAGCTTAGGGGGGACAGGGGGCCAGCATTTT.

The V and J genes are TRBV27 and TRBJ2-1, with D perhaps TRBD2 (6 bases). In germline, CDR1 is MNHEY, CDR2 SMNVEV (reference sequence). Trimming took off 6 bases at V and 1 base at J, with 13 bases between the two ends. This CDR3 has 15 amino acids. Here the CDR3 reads CASRALAPSYNEQFF. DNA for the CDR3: TGTGCCAGCAGAGCTCTAGCGCCATCCTACAATGAGCAGTTCTTC.

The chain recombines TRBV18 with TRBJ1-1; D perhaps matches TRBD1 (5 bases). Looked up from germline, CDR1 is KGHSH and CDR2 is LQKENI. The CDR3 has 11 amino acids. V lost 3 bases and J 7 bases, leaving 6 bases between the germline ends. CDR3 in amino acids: CASSPTVEAFF. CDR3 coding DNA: TGTGCCAGCTCACCGACAGTTGAAGCTTTCTTT.

In DNA, the CDR3 is TGTGCCATCAGTGACATTTGGGACAAGGGTTTCTATGGCTACACCTTC. Its protein product is CAISDIWDKGFYGYTF. This chain joins TRBV10-3 and TRBJ1-2; D might be TRBD1 (6 bases). This CDR3 is built from 16 residues. Germline values: CDR1 ENHRY, CDR2 SYGVKD. The V end lost 3 bases, the J end lost 4 bases, and 18 bases lay between the germline ends.

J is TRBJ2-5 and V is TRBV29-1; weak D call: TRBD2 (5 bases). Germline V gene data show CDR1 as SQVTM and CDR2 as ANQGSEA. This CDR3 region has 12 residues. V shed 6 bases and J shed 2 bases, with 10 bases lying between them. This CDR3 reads CSVELEQETQYF. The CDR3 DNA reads TGCAGCGTGGAACTAGAACAAGAGACCCAGTACTTC.